These T cell receptor beta chains were read from a single sample in a study of cytomegalovirus exposure and HLA in healthy donors. Libraries were prepared by immunoSEQ multiplex PCR; TCRdb keeps only in-frame clonotypes and omits some of them. The table lists roughly 130,000 clones, about 70% of them singletons, with more than 2.5% in the top ten. Sequenced: PBMCs. Source of these receptors: a woman aged 60-75 years in good health and CMV-seropositive. Each CDR3 is given with its conserved first and last residue.

j_gene	v_gene	CDR3aa
TRBJ1-1	TRBV6-5	CASSWQMNTEAFF
TRBJ1-4	TRBV25-1	CASSDEGGRVEKLFF
TRBJ2-7	TRBV10-1	CASSDGTSYEQYF
TRBJ2-5	TRBV6-1	CVSRRTEETQYF
TRBJ1-2	TRBV5-4	CASSLAGQSHGYTF
TRBJ2-1	TRBV9	CASSSRQGAGNEQFF
TRBJ1-3	TRBV5-8	CASSRNRGAGNTIYF
TRBJ1-2	TRBV5-1	CASSLAEQNYGYTF
TRBJ1-4	TRBV15	CATSKPQGAQGEKLFF
TRBJ2-7	TRBV29-1	CSVEGDSYEQYF
TRBJ1-1	TRBV11-2	CASSLEQGLNTEAFF
TRBJ1-2	TRBV5-5	CASSLTIQPTNYGYTF
TRBJ2-7	TRBV5-1	CASSNTGTGLYEQYF
TRBJ2-2	TRBV10-1	CASSTPAGRPNTGELFF
TRBJ2-2	TRBV7-3	CASSRLAGGGRTGELFF
TRBJ1-5	TRBV6-6	CASRTDSPRNQPQHF